This TCR beta chain was profiled in a study of metastatic and nonmetastatic thyroid tumors. The overall study: Repertoire data that came from the blood and tumor or nodule tissue of malignant and benign thyroid patients were compared.

The CDR3 is 12 residues long. V lost 1 base, J lost 5 bases, and 6 bases lay in between. Per the germline V gene, CDR1 is SGHAT and CDR2 is FQNNGV. Original handling: Variation in CDR3 across clinicopathological groups served as the basis for constructing a distant-metastasis classifier in papillary thyroid cancer. TCRdb re-clonotyped the PCR reads via MiXCR. TCRdb's processing, not the study's, gives the V and J calls here. The sample includes about 21,000 clones, roughly 27% of them seen just once. Every patient was untreated before thyroid surgery. This clone is judged medium-sized (0.01 to 0.1%). The sequence was obtained from a male donor with papillary thyroid cancer or a benign thyroid nodule (not recorded which). Some clones in this sample may be carry-over from other donors' samples. Material for sequencing was tumor tissue. This chain joins TRBV11-2 and TRBJ2-7; D uncertain. CDR3 nucleotides: TGTGCCAGCAGCTTAGGCAAAAACGAGCAGTACTTC. This gives the protein CASSLGKNEQYF.